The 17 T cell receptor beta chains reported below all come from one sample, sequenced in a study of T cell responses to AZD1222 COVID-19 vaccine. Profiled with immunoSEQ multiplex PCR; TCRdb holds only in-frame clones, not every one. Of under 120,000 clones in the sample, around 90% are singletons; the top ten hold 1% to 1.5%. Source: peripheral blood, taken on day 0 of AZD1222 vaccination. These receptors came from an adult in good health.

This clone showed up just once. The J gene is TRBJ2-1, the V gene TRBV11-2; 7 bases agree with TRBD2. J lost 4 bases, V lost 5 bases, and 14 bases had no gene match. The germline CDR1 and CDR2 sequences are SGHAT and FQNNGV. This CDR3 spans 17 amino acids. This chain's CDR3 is CASSPRSSTSKYNEQFF. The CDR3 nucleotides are TGTGCCAGCAGCCCCCGGAGCTCGACTAGCAAATACAATGAGCAGTTCTTC.

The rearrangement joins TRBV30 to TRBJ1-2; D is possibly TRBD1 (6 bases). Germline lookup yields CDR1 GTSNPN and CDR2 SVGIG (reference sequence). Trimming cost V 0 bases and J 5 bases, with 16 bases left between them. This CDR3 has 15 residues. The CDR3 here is CAWSVAPGAGYGYTF. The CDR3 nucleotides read TGTGCCTGGAGTGTAGCTCCGGGGGCGGGTTATGGCTACACCTTC.

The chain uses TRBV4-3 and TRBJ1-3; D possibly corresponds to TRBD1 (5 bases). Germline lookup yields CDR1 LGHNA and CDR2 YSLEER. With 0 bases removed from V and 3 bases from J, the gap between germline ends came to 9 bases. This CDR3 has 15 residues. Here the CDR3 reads CASSQEQAYGNTIYF. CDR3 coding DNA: TGCGCCAGCAGCCAAGAACAGGCATATGGAAACACCATATATTTT.

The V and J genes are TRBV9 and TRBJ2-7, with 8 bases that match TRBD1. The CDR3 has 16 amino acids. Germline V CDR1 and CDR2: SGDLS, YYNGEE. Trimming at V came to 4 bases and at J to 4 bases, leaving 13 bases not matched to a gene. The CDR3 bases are TGTGCCAGCAGCCAGGGGGCGACCGGTTACCCTTACGAGCAGTACTTC. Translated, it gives CASSQGATGYPYEQYF.

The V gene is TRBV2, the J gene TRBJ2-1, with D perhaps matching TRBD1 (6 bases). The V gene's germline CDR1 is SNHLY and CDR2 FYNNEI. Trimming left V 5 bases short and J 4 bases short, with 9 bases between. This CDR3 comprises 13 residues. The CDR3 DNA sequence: TGTGCCAGCAGTACAGGGCCGTACAATGAGCAGTTCTTC. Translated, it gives CASSTGPYNEQFF. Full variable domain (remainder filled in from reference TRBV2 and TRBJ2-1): EPEVTQTPSHQVTQMGQEVILRCVPISNHLYFYWYRQILGQKVEFLVSFYNNEISEKSEIFDDQFSVERPDGSNFTLKIRSTKLEDSAMYFCASSTGPYNEQFFGPGTRLTVL.

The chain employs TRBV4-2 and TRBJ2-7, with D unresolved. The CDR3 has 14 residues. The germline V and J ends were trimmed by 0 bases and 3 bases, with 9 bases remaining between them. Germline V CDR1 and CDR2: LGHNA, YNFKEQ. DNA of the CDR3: TGTGCCAGCAGCCAAGATAGGTCGCACTACGAGCAGTACTTC. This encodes CASSQDRSHYEQYF.

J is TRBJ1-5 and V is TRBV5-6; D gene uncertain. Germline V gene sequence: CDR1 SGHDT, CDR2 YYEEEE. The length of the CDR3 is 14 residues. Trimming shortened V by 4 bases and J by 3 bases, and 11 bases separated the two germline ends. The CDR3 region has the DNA TGTGCCAGCAGCCGGGGAGGGTCCAATCAGCCCCAGCATTTT. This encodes CASSRGGSNQPQHF.

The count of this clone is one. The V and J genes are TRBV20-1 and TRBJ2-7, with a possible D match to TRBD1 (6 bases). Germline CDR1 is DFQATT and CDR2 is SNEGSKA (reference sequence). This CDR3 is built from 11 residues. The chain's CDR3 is CSVTGSGEQYF. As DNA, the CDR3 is TGCAGCGTAACAGGGTCCGGCGAGCAGTACTTC.

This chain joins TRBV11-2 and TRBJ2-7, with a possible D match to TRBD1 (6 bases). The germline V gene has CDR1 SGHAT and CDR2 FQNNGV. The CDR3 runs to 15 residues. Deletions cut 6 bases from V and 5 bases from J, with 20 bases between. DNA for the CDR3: TGTGCCAGCAGTTCAACACGGACAGTCGAAAACGAGCAGTACTTC. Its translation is CASSSTRTVENEQYF.

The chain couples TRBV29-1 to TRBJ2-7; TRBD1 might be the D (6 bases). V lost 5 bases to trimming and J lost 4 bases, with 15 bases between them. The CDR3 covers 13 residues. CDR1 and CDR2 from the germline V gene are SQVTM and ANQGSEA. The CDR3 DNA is TGCAGCGTTCCGGGACATAGACGATACGAGCAGTACTTC. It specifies CSVPGHRRYEQYF.

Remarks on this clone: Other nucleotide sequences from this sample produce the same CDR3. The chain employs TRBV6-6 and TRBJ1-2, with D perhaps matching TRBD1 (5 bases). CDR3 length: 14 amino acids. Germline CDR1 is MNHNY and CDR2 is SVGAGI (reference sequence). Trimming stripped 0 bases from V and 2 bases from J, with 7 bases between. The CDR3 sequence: CASSYSKGNYGYTF. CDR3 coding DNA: TGTGCCAGCAGTTACTCGAAGGGGAACTATGGCTACACCTTC.

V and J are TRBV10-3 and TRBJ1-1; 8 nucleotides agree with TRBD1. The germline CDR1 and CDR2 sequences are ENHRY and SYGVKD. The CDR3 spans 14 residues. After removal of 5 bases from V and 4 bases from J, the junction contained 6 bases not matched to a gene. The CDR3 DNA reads TGTGCCATCAGTACAGGGGGAGCGGGCACTGAAGCTTTCTTT. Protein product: CAISTGGAGTEAFF.

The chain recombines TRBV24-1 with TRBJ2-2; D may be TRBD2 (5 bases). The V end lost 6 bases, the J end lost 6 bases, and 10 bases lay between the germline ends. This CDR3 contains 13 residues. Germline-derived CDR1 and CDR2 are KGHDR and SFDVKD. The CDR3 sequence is CATSPTRPGELFF. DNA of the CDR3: TGTGCCACCAGTCCAACTAGGCCCGGGGAGCTGTTTTTT.

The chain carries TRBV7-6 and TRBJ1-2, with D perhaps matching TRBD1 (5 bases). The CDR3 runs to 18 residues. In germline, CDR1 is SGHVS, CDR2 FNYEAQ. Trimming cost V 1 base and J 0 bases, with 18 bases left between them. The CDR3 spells CASSLGGSLAHPNYGYTF. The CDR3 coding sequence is TGTGCCAGCAGCTTAGGGGGGAGTCTTGCCCATCCTAACTATGGCTACACCTTC.

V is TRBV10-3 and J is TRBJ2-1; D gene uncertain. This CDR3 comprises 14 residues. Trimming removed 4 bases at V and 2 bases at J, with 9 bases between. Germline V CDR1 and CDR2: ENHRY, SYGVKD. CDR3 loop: CAISGDPTYNEQFF. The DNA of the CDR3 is TGTGCCATCAGTGGTGATCCTACCTACAATGAGCAGTTCTTC.

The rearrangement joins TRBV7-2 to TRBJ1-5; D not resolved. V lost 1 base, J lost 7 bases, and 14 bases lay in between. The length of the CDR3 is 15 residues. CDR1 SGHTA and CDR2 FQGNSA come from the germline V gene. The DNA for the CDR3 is TGTGCCAGCAGCTTAGTGTCTACCGGGAGCCAGCCCCAGCATTTT. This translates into CASSLVSTGSQPQHF.

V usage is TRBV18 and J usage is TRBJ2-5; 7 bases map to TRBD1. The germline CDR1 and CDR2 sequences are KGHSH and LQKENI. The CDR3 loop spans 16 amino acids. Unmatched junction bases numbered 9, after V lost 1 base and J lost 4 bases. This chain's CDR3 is CASSPLGGGSRETQYF. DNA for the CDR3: TGTGCCAGCTCACCACTAGGGGGCGGATCAAGAGAGACCCAGTACTTC.